This TCR beta chain was found in a study of OX40 agonist ivuxolimab in advanced cancers. Study details: Of mixed ages from roughly 23 to 85 and averaging 60 years, the group was roughly 83% male. Patients with prior anti-PD-1, anti-PD-L1 or anti-CTLA-4 therapy were eligible; roughly 41% had some.

Some clones are missing from TCRdb's copy, which holds only in-frame ones; the method was immunoSEQ multiplex PCR. Among 50,000 to 70,000 clones listed, less than 85% were seen once. This CDR3 has 15 residues. The germline V gene encodes CDR1 MNHNS and CDR2 SASEGT. Trimming shortened V by 1 base and J by 4 bases, and 11 bases separated the two germline ends. Study-level findings and limits: The study did not work out the antigen specificity of the expanded peripheral T cells.

Patients with autoimmune history or systemic immunosuppression were excluded. In this sample, this clone turned up a few times. Its antigen is not identified. The sample consisted of CD4+ or CD8+ T cells sorted from blood, taken in a trial of the OX40 agonist ivuxolimab. V usage is TRBV6-1 and J usage is TRBJ1-5; perhaps TRBD1 as D (5 bases). The TCR sequence derives from an adult with an advanced solid tumor such as melanoma, head and neck, liver or kidney cancer. The DNA of the CDR3 is TGTGCCAGCAGTGAAGGGAGGGGAGTTAATCAGCCCCAGCATTTT. Its translation is CASSEGRGVNQPQHF.